This T cell receptor (beta chain) was observed in a study of CD8 T cells in Susac syndrome. The V gene lost 4 bases and the J gene lost 0 bases, with 15 bases spanning the gap. This CDR3 has 17 amino acids. Germline V gene data show CDR1 as SGHDN and CDR2 as FVKESK. TCR beta sequencing covered blood CD8+ and CD4+ T cells. The patients serving as multiple sclerosis controls were treatment-naive. They had stable or active relapsing-remitting disease and fulfilled revised McDonald criteria. Negative isolation was applied to CD8+ and CD4+ T cells, and FACS enrichment was applied to TEMRA cells. Reverse transcription used about 0.5 to 1 ug RNA and random hexamers. It was immunoSEQ multiplex PCR that amplified TCR beta CDR3 across 54 Vbeta and 13 Jbeta. TCRdb redid the calling of the immunoSEQ multiplex PCR reads with MiXCR, one entry per CDR3 protein. Of 250,000 to 300,000 distinct CDR3 sequences listed, approximately 90% are singletons.

Sequences were obtained from CD8+ T cells from PBMCs. This TCR derives from a human donor with multiple sclerosis. The gene calls are TRBV14 and TRBJ2-2; a possible D gene is TRBD1 (6 bases). The CDR3 region has the DNA TGTGCCAGCAGCCCACAGCAGGGGTACTCGAACACCGGGGAGCTGTTTTTT. It codes for CASSPQQGYSNTGELFF.